Listed below are T cell receptor beta chains from one sample, sequenced in a study of blood T cell repertoires in COVID-19. The protocol was immunoSEQ multiplex PCR, while the TCRdb copy is restricted to in-frame clones and leaves out a portion. The sample lists hundreds of thousands of clones, 86% occurring once. The sample was peripheral blood. The receptors come from a woman aged 60-75 years with COVID-19, enrolled during active disease. Both conserved end residues are part of each CDR3. D genes are given only for firm matches. A row's size may be missing; if present it is once, few, many or a size class.

TRBJ2-5,15,-,TRBV27,-,TGTGCCAGCAGTTTTACACCGGGGGAGCAAGAGACCCAGTACTTC,CASSFTPGEQETQYF
TRBJ1-1,16,-,TRBV11-1,-,TGTGCCAGCAGCTTAGCGCCCTACACAGGGAAGGCTGAAGCTTTCTTT,CASSLAPYTGKAEAFF
TRBJ2-4,15,-,TRBV4-2,few,TGTGCCAGCAGCCAAGGGACAGCCTTTAAAAACATTCAGTACTTC,CASSQGTAFKNIQYF
TRBJ2-7,16,TRBD2,TRBV4-2,-,TGTGCCAGCAGCCAAGAACTTGGCGGGGGGGCACTCGAGCAGTACTTC,CASSQELGGGALEQYF
TRBJ2-5,15,TRBD1,TRBV5-3,-,TGTGCCAGAAGCTTAGGGGGCTTAATAGTAGAGACCCAGTACTTC,CARSLGGLIVETQYF
TRBJ1-6,12,-,TRBV4-1,few,TGCGCCAGCAGCCGAACAGGGTCCCCCCTCCACTTT,CASSRTGSPLHF
TRBJ1-2,18,TRBD1,TRBV9,-,TGTGCCAGCAGCGCCACGACAGGGGCCCTGGCAGCTAACTATGGCTACACCTTC,CASSATTGALAANYGYTF
TRBJ2-5,14,TRBD1,TRBV29-1,-,TGCAGCGTCCCACTAACAGGGGCCCAAGAGACCCAGTACTTC,CSVPLTGAQETQYF
TRBJ1-1,13,-,TRBV18,-,TGTGCCAGCCCCCGGAGGGCCGGTGTGGTAGCTTTCTTT,CASPRRAGVVAFF
TRBJ1-1,14,-,TRBV11-2,once,TGTGCCAGCAGCTTAGAGTTCATGAACACTGAAGCTTTCTTT,CASSLEFMNTEAFF
TRBJ2-5,13,-,TRBV5-4,-,TGTGCCAGCAGCTCAGGAACGGCAGAGACCCAGTACTTC,CASSSGTAETQYF
TRBJ2-3,15,TRBD2,TRBV4-3,-,TGCGCCAGCAGCGGATGGCGGGGGAGCACAGATACGCAGTATTTT,CASSGWRGSTDTQYF
TRBJ1-2,14,TRBD1,TRBV5-5,-,TGTGCCAGCAGCCTTGAAGACAGGGGATATGGCTACACCTTC,CASSLEDRGYGYTF
TRBJ1-2,12,-,TRBV3-1/TRBV3-2,-,TGTGCCAGCAGCCGCGGGGGAGGTGGCTACACCTTC,CASSRGGGGYTF
TRBJ1-4,14,-,TRBV6-1,few,TGTGCCAGCAGTGAAGGGCAGGAGGAAGAAAAACTGTTTTTT,CASSEGQEEEKLFF
TRBJ2-7,14,-,TRBV5-1,-,TGCGCCAGCAGCTTCGGAGGGGGCAGCGACGAGCAGTACTTC,CASSFGGGSDEQYF
TRBJ1-2,15,-,TRBV7-9,once,TGTGCCAGCAGCCCACTAACCGGGGGTAACTATGGCTACACCTTC,CASSPLTGGNYGYTF
TRBJ1-2,12,-,TRBV4-1,few,TGCGCCAGCTCAGGGTCTGGCTATGGCTACACCTTC,CASSGSGYGYTF
TRBJ2-3,19,TRBD1,TRBV5-1,-,TGCGCCAGCAGCTTCTACCTCCCTGCCGGGACAGGGCCCACAGATACGCAGTATTTT,CASSFYLPAGTGPTDTQYF
TRBJ1-6,13,TRBD1,TRBV5-1,once,TGCGCCAGCGCCGGGACAGGTTGTGCACCCCTCCACTTT,CASAGTGCAPLHF
TRBJ1-6,15,-,TRBV5-1,-,TGCGCCAGCAGCTTGGTGACCCTAGAGCATTCACCCCTCCACTTT,CASSLVTLEHSPLHF
TRBJ2-6,16,-,TRBV9,-,TGTGCCAGCAGCGTAGATACTAGAGGAGGGGCCAACGTCCTGACTTTC,CASSVDTRGGANVLTF
TRBJ2-6,18,-,TRBV9,-,TGTGCCAGCAGCGTCCCCCCGGCAGGGCCCTCTGGGGCCAACGTCCTGACTTTC,CASSVPPAGPSGANVLTF
TRBJ1-6,15,-,TRBV5-4,-,TGTGCCAGCGAGCCCCCGGGCGGAGGTAATTCACCCCTCCACTTT,CASEPPGGGNSPLHF
TRBJ1-1,14,TRBD1,TRBV4-2,-,TGTGCCAGCAGCCAAGGACAGGGGGAGACTGAAGCTTTCTTT,CASSQGQGETEAFF
TRBJ2-2,15,-,TRBV19,once,TGTGCCAGTAGTATAGAACTAGGTTACACCGGGGAGCTGTTTTTT,CASSIELGYTGELFF
TRBJ2-1,12,TRBD2,TRBV2,-,TGTGCCAGCAGTTCCCTGACTAGCGAGCAGTTCTTC,CASSSLTSEQFF
TRBJ1-2,12,-,TRBV27,-,TGTGCCAGCAGTTTGGCGGGGTATGGCTACACCTTC,CASSLAGYGYTF
TRBJ2-2,14,TRBD1,TRBV11-2,once,TGTGCCAGCAGCCCACAGGGGATCACCGGGGAGCTGTTTTTT,CASSPQGITGELFF
TRBJ1-2,11,-,TRBV9,-,TGTGCCAGCCGCAGGGTATACGGCTACACCTTC,CASRRVYGYTF
TRBJ2-2,14,-,TRBV7-3,-,TGTGCCAGCAGGATGGAGTCGAACACCGGGGAGCTGTTTTTT,CASRMESNTGELFF
TRBJ1-5,15,-,TRBV5-4,-,TGTGCCAGCAGCACCGGGACGGGAGATAATCAGCCCCAGCATTTT,CASSTGTGDNQPQHF
TRBJ2-7,15,TRBD1,TRBV5-1,many,TGCGCCAGCGGATTTAATGGAGGACAGGGGAGTGAGCAGTACTTC,CASGFNGGQGSEQYF
TRBJ1-4,14,TRBD1,TRBV30,-,TGTGCCTGGAGTGTCCCAGGGGGCGTTGAAAAACTGTTTTTT,CAWSVPGGVEKLFF
TRBJ2-5,16,TRBD2,TRBV15,few,TGTGCCACCAGCAGAGATGGGGGGAGGGGCAGTGAGACCCAGTACTTC,CATSRDGGRGSETQYF
TRBJ1-6,14,-,TRBV6-5,few,TGTGCCAGCACGGCAGGTCCCTATAATTCACCCCTCCACTTT,CASTAGPYNSPLHF
TRBJ2-3,16,-,TRBV5-8,-,TGTGCCAGCAGCCCGGGAGTTTTGGGGGACACAGATACGCAGTATTTT,CASSPGVLGDTDTQYF
TRBJ2-1,16,-,TRBV4-1,few,TGCGCCAGCAGCCAAGATTCCAGCGGGTCCTACAATGAGCAGTTCTTC,CASSQDSSGSYNEQFF
TRBJ2-3,15,TRBD1,TRBV9,-,TGTGCCAGCAGCCCAGGACAGGGGGCAGGAGATACGCAGTATTTT,CASSPGQGAGDTQYF
TRBJ1-2,15,-,TRBV4-2,-,TGTGCCAGCAGCCGAGTAGGCGGGGCGGCGGGTGGCTACACCTTC,CASSRVGGAAGGYTF
TRBJ2-7,14,TRBD1,TRBV5-6,once,TGTGCCAGCAGCTTCAGGGGGAGCTCCTACGAGCAGTACTTC,CASSFRGSSYEQYF
TRBJ1-4,15,TRBD1,TRBV6-5,few,TGTGCCAGCAGTACCCCCGGGACAGGGGGGGGAAAACTGTTTTTT,CASSTPGTGGGKLFF
TRBJ1-4,14,-,TRBV19,-,TGTGCCAGTAAAAAACAGATAACTAATGAAAAACTGTTTTTT,CASKKQITNEKLFF
TRBJ2-7,11,-,TRBV11-1,-,TGTGCCAGCAGCTCAACCTACGAGCAGTACTTC,CASSSTYEQYF
TRBJ2-5,14,TRBD1,TRBV19,-,TGTGCCAGTAAAGCAGGGGGCGAAACAGAGACCCAGTACTTC,CASKAGGETETQYF
TRBJ1-5,15,TRBD1,TRBV6-2/TRBV6-3,-,TGTGCCAGCAGTGAGACAGGGGTAGGCAATCAGCCCCAGCATTTT,CASSETGVGNQPQHF
TRBJ2-3,14,TRBD2,TRBV5-1,-,TGCGCCAGCAGCTTGGCGGGAGGAACAGATACGCAGTATTTT,CASSLAGGTDTQYF